The clone carrying this T cell receptor (beta chain) was seen a handful of times. This specimen belongs to a study of blood T cells in healthy people across ages. The CDR3 totals 14 residues. Germline V gene data show CDR1 as LGHDT and CDR2 as YNNKEL (reference sequence). V lost 2 bases, J lost 2 bases, and 10 bases lay in between. Together with a sample-barcoded 5' primer, a J-beta primer mix was included in a second PCR lasting about 7 to 12 cycles. TCRdb reprocessed the 5' RACE reads via MiXCR and lists one record per CDR3 protein. Among 1,100,000 or so distinct CDR3 sequences listed, 45% were seen once.

The source of this sequence is an older woman in good health. The V call is TRBV3-1, the J call TRBJ2-7; a possible D gene is TRBD2 (6 bases). The sequencing sample was made of blood. The CDR3 nucleotides read TGTGCCAGCAGCCAACGAGGAGGGGCCTACGAGCAGTACTTC. This translates into CASSQRGGAYEQYF.